The 24 T cell receptor beta chains reported below all come from one sample, sequenced in a study of cytomegalovirus exposure and HLA in healthy donors. The study ran its PCR with 60 Vbeta and 13 Jbeta primers. Here immunoSEQ multiplex PCR was the method, and the copy in TCRdb shows in-frame clones only, minus some. The table has 75,000 to 100,000 clones, roughly 74% seen once. Material: PBMCs. These receptors all stem from a female donor in good health and CMV-seropositive.

This chain links TRBV19 with TRBJ2-7; D gene uncertain. Trimming removed 4 bases at V and 3 bases at J, with 7 bases between. Germline lookup yields CDR1 LNHDA and CDR2 SQIVND (reference sequence). The CDR3 is 12 residues long. The chain's CDR3 is CASSNKFYEQYF. The CDR3, as DNA: TGTGCCAGTAGTAATAAATTCTACGAGCAGTACTTC. Based on the CDR3 plus reference TRBV19 and TRBJ2-7, the full variable domain is DGGITQSPKYLFRKEGQNVTLSCEQNLNHDAMYWYRQDPGQGLRLIYYSQIVNDFQKGDIAEGYSVSREKKESFPLTVTSAQKNPTAFYLCASSNKFYEQYFGPGTRLTVT.

In DNA, the CDR3 is TGTGCCAGCAGCCAACCTGGACAAGGGCAGTTCTTC. It is translated as CASSQPGQGQFF. This rearrangement joins TRBV4-2 to TRBJ2-1; maybe TRBD1 (5 bases). V was cut by 2 bases and J by 12 bases, with 11 bases left in between. The CDR3 contains 12 residues. Germline CDR1 and CDR2: LGHNA and YNFKEQ.

CDR3 loop: CASSADRMPTDTQYF. CDR3 DNA sequence: TGTGCCAGCAGCGCCGACAGGATGCCCACAGATACGCAGTATTTT. The V and J genes are TRBV9 and TRBJ2-3, with D tentatively TRBD1 (6 bases). The CDR3 loop spans 15 amino acids. Trimming took 3 bases from V and 2 from J, leaving 13 bases between them. Germline lookup yields CDR1 SGDLS and CDR2 YYNGEE.

This clone was counted between two and nine times. The chain employs TRBV28 and TRBJ1-2; a weak D match, TRBD1 (5 bases). Germline values: CDR1 MDHEN, CDR2 SYDVKM. The CDR3 extends over 13 amino acids. V was clipped by 8 bases and J by 8 bases, with 18 bases between them. The CDR3 spells CASRSGAGGGYTF. As DNA, the CDR3 is TGTGCCAGCCGTTCCGGGGCCGGGGGGGGCTACACCTTC.

The chain joins TRBV6-5 to TRBJ1-1; TRBD1 is a possible D gene (5 bases). Trimming stripped 2 bases from V and 6 bases from J, with 10 bases between. The CDR3 loop spans 13 amino acids. Germline loops: CDR1 MNHEY, CDR2 SVGAGI. CDR3 sequence: CASSYHGDSEAFF. DNA for the CDR3: TGTGCCAGCAGTTACCACGGGGACTCTGAAGCTTTCTTT.

This clone showed up just once. The V gene is TRBV7-2, the J gene TRBJ1-5; the D gene is possibly TRBD1 (6 bases). Germline V gene sequence: CDR1 SGHTA, CDR2 FQGNSA. The CDR3 totals 15 residues. V was cut by 1 base and J by 0 bases, with 7 bases left in between. The CDR3, as DNA: TGTGCCAGCAGCTTAGTACAGGGTAGCAATCAGCCCCAGCATTTT. Translated: CASSLVQGSNQPQHF. Full variable domain (outside the CDR3, taken from reference TRBV7-2 and TRBJ1-5): GAGVSQSPSNKVTEKGKDVELRCDPISGHTALYWYRQSLGQGLEFLIYFQGNSAPDKSGLPSDRFSAERTGGSVSTLTIQRTQQEDSAVYLCASSLVQGSNQPQHFGDGTRLSIL.

V and J are TRBV30 and TRBJ2-5; 8 bases align to TRBD1. Germline lookup yields CDR1 GTSNPN and CDR2 SVGIG (reference sequence). V lost 0 bases and J lost 2; bases outside the gene matches: 5. The CDR3 has 15 residues. The CDR3 loop is CAWSVRGTGQETQYF. The DNA of the CDR3 is TGTGCCTGGAGTGTACGCGGGACAGGACAAGAGACCCAGTACTTC.

The genes are TRBV15 and TRBJ2-7; D is perhaps TRBD2 (5 bases). The length of the CDR3 is 13 residues. Germline V gene lookup returns CDR1 LNHNV and CDR2 YYDKDF (reference sequence). Trimming took off 4 bases at V and 3 bases at J, with 10 bases between the two ends. CDR3 DNA sequence: TGTGCCACCAGCACCGACTACAGCTACGAGCAGTACTTC. This translates into CATSTDYSYEQYF.

The chain couples TRBV6-6 to TRBJ2-1, with TRBD2 identical over 16 bases. Unmatched junction bases numbered 8, after V lost 6 bases and J lost 9 bases. The length of the CDR3 is 16 residues. Germline values: CDR1 MNHNY, CDR2 SVGAGI (reference sequence). For the CDR3, the DNA is TGTGCCAGCAGGACGATAGGGACTAGCGGGAGGGGTGAGCAGTTCTTC. Amino acids: CASRTIGTSGRGEQFF.

The gene calls are TRBV2 and TRBJ2-7; 8 bases map to TRBD2. The CDR3 runs to 14 residues. The trim removed 3 bases at V and 2 bases at J, leaving 3 bases unmatched. Per germline, CDR1 SNHLY and CDR2 FYNNEI. CDR3 region: CASSDGLAAYEQYF. Written as DNA, the CDR3 is TGTGCCAGCAGTGACGGACTAGCCGCCTACGAGCAGTACTTC.

The rearrangement uses TRBV5-4 and TRBJ2-5, with 7 bases fitting TRBD1. Germline CDR1 reads SGHNT; CDR2 reads YYREEE (reference sequence). The ends lost 0 bases at V and 5 bases at J; junction bases unmatched: 7. The CDR3 loop spans 15 amino acids. CDR3: CASSLGTGEWETQYF. The DNA for the CDR3 is TGTGCCAGCAGCTTGGGAACAGGGGAGTGGGAGACCCAGTACTTC.

The J gene is TRBJ2-3, the V gene TRBV7-6; D is uncertain. The germline gives CDR1 SGHVS, CDR2 FNYEAQ. The CDR3 spans 11 residues. V lost 5 bases and J lost 5, with 5 bases in between. CDR3: CASSVKDTQYF. As DNA, the CDR3 is TGTGCCAGCAGCGTCAAAGATACGCAGTATTTT. The complete variable domain, with remaining parts taken from reference TRBV7-6 and TRBJ2-3, reads GAGVSQSPRYKVTKRGQDVALRCDPISGHVSLYWYRQALGQGPEFLTYFNYEAQQDKSGLPNDRFSAERPEGSISTLTIQRTEQRDSAMYRCASSVKDTQYFGPGTRLTVL.

This clone was counted a few times. The rearrangement joins TRBV29-1 to TRBJ1-4; TRBD1 matches 9 bases. V lost 4 bases to trimming and J lost 7 bases; unmatched junction nucleotides: 7. This CDR3 is 14 amino acids long. Germline-derived CDR1 and CDR2 are SQVTM and ANQGSEA. This CDR3 reads CSVVDRGASEKLFF. The DNA for the CDR3 is TGCAGCGTTGTAGACAGGGGGGCTTCTGAAAAACTGTTTTTT.

The gene calls are TRBV9 and TRBJ1-2, with D unresolved. The V and J ends lost 0 bases and 6 bases respectively, with 12 bases between them. Germline CDR1 reads SGDLS; CDR2 reads YYNGEE. The CDR3 sequence is 14 residues long. CDR3 residues: CASSVENGGHGYTF. The CDR3 DNA follows: TGTGCCAGCAGCGTAGAAAACGGAGGCCATGGCTACACCTTC. The whole variable domain, filled in from reference TRBV9 and TRBJ1-2, reads DSGVTQTPKHLITATGQRVTLRCSPRSGDLSVYWYQQSLDQGLQFLIQYYNGEERAKGNILERFSAQQFPDLHSELNLSSLELGDSALYFCASSVENGGHGYTFGSGTRLTVV.

This clone was observed a handful of times. This chain uses TRBV6-6 with TRBJ1-1, with D unclear. The V and J ends lost 7 bases and 5 bases respectively, with 8 bases between them. This CDR3 comprises 11 residues. Germline CDR1 is MNHNY and CDR2 is SVGAGI (reference sequence). In DNA, the CDR3 is TGTGCCAGCACCGAGACTACTGAAGCTTTCTTT. Translation gives CASTETTEAFF.

This clone was detected a few times. V and J are TRBV29-1 and TRBJ1-2; D possibly corresponds to TRBD1 (5 bases). The germline CDR1 and CDR2 sequences are SQVTM and ANQGSEA. This CDR3 has 15 amino acids. V lost 0 bases and J 4 bases, leaving 15 bases between the germline ends. CDR3 nucleotides: TGCAGCGTTGAAGATAAAAGGGGAAAGAGCTATGGCTACACCTTC. Its translation is CSVEDKRGKSYGYTF.

The chain has TRBV6-1 and TRBJ1-1; D gene ambiguous. Trimming took 9 bases from V and 2 from J, leaving 13 bases between them. This CDR3 is 13 amino acids long. The germline V gene encodes CDR1 MNHNS and CDR2 SASEGT. In DNA form, the CDR3 reads TGTGCCAGTTCGCGGGTTTCTAACACTGAAGCTTTCTTT. Protein product: CASSRVSNTEAFF.

The chain has TRBV14 and TRBJ1-2, with no clear D. V lost 6 bases to trimming and J lost 4 bases, with 15 bases between them. This CDR3 has 14 amino acids. The germline gives CDR1 SGHDN, CDR2 FVKESK. Written as DNA, the CDR3 is TGTGCCAGCAGGGCGTCCGGGGTTCCCTATGGCTACACCTTC. Its translation: CASRASGVPYGYTF.

This clone is a singleton in its sample. The chain has TRBV7-9 and TRBJ2-7, with 9 bases that match TRBD1. The CDR3 extends over 14 amino acids. After removal of 5 bases from V and 3 bases from J, the junction contained 5 bases not matched to a gene. Germline loops: CDR1 SEHNR, CDR2 FQNEAQ (reference sequence). Here the CDR3 DNA reads TGTGCCAGCAGCCCGGGACAGGGTGTCTACGAGCAGTACTTC. Translating it yields CASSPGQGVYEQYF.

The chain employs TRBV28 and TRBJ2-5; TRBD2 agrees at 8 bases. The V and J ends lost 2 bases and 4 bases, in that order; junction bases with no gene match: 6. The CDR3 has 15 amino acids. In germline, CDR1 is MDHEN, CDR2 SYDVKM. CDR3 DNA: TGTGCCAGCAGTTTAGGGGTTGCGGGAGGAGAGACCCAGTACTTC. Translating it yields CASSLGVAGGETQYF.

The rearrangement joins TRBV7-3 to TRBJ1-1, with D hard to call. The CDR3 is 14 amino acids. Looked up from germline, CDR1 is SGHTA and CDR2 is FQGTGA. V lost 5 bases and J lost 4, with 14 bases in between. This chain's CDR3 is CASSPLAVGTEAFF. The DNA of the CDR3 is TGTGCCAGCAGCCCCTTGGCGGTGGGCACTGAAGCTTTCTTT.

V usage is TRBV6-5 and J usage is TRBJ1-1, with D possibly being TRBD1 (6 bases). CDR1 is MNHEY and CDR2 is SVGAGI in the germline V gene. The CDR3 consists of 13 residues. V gave up 8 bases and J gave up 5 bases, with 15 bases separating them. CDR3 nucleotide sequence: TGTGCCAGCCAACTAAGGGGGGGGACTGAAGCTTTCTTT. Encoded protein: CASQLRGGTEAFF.

The rearrangement joins TRBV7-2 to TRBJ2-3; D possibly corresponds to TRBD2 (6 bases). The CDR3 totals 12 residues. Trimming cost V 5 bases and J 6 bases, with 9 bases left between them. In germline, CDR1 is SGHTA, CDR2 FQGNSA. CDR3 sequence (DNA): TGTGCCAGCAGCGAAGGGAGGGATACGCAGTATTTT. Protein sequence: CASSEGRDTQYF.

The V and J genes are TRBV9 and TRBJ1-2, with D unresolved. With 3 bases removed from V and 2 bases from J, the gap between germline ends came to 14 bases. This CDR3 spans 15 amino acids. Germline V gene data show CDR1 as SGDLS and CDR2 as YYNGEE. CDR3 coding DNA: TGTGCCAGCAGCGGTTCCCATTGGCTGAACTATGGCTACACCTTC. Translated, it gives CASSGSHWLNYGYTF.